This TCR beta chain was sequenced for a study of blood T cell repertoires in COVID-19. In the study overall: There were acute and convalescent COVID-19 samples, and they came from the United States, Italy and Spain.

The CDR3 sequence is 14 residues long. Trimming removed 4 bases from V and 3 bases from J, with 12 bases in between. Germline CDR1 is SNHLY and CDR2 is FYNNEI. Original analysis: Nucleated cell counts were estimated from reference gene primer amplification. Sequencing was performed with immunoSEQ multiplex PCR; in TCRdb, only in-frame clones are kept and a portion is missing. That table supplies the V and J calls and clone size; D and trimming were determined from the DNA. Here the sample spans a few hundred thousand clones, 65% to 85% being singletons. The chain combines TRBV2 with TRBJ1-2; D gene ambiguous. The sequence came from a woman aged 45-65 years with acute or convalescent COVID-19. The sequencing input was peripheral blood. The CDR3 is CASSGLTRDYGYTF. CDR3 coding DNA: TGTGCCAGCAGTGGACTCACCCGCGACTATGGCTACACCTTC.